The sequence of this TCR beta chain was determined in a study of tumor-infiltrating lymphocytes in primary liver carcinoma. Study as a whole: Participating patients were men and women between 30 and 69 years old. Stage T1-T3 N0M0 and a size of about 4 to 11 cm characterized the tumors.

Total RNA and DNA came together from approximately 20-30 mg of bulk tissue without cell sorting. The sampling covered five separate regions of each tumor. As for this clonotype: What it binds is unknown. One end of the junction fails to match germline, which may point to a read error.

Synthesis of TCR beta cDNA was carried out from 500 ng total RNA with a constant-region primer. It was through three nested multiplex PCR rounds of slightly modified ARM-PCR that TCR beta libraries arose. TCRdb re-called the multiplex PCR reads through MiXCR, storing one row per CDR3 protein. The table has tens of thousands of distinct CDR3 sequences, 55% to 75% seen once; the top ten hold less than 30%. General study points: Tumor-adjacent and tumor-blood pairs displayed less overlap than did pairs of tumor regions.

The specimen was liver tumor tissue from sampling region 5. The subset here: tumor region T5, tumor centre. This TCR was sampled from a man aged 40-49 years with primary liver carcinoma and hepatitis B virus infection.

CDR3 in DNA: TGTGTCAGCAAACCAGGCTACACTTTC. This sequence encodes CVSKPGYTF. The rearrangement uses TRBV4-1 and TRBJ1-2; D is unresolved. Germline values: CDR1 MGHRA, CDR2 YSYEKL. The CDR3 covers 9 residues.